The rows below give T cell receptor beta chains drawn from one sample of a study of human T cells and chemical hapten exposure. TCRdb reanalysed the RACE reads using MiXCR and keeps one entry per CDR3 protein. The sample has 360,000 or so distinct CDR3 sequences, under 6.5% seen once. The material sequenced was whole blood, taken in connection with sensitization to the hapten diphenylcyclopropenone (DPC). The receptors were gathered from a woman younger than 35 with alopecia areata. Some clones in this sample may be carry-over from other donors' samples. Each CDR3 is given with its conserved first and last residue. D genes are given only for firm matches. Size tells how often a clone was seen (once, few, many) or the class of an expanded clone, and some rows leave it out.

j_gene	len	v_gene	d_gene	abundance	CDR3nt	CDR3aa
TRBJ2-6	14	TRBV29-1	.	many	TGCAGCGTTGTTAGTGGGGCTGGGGCCAACGTCCTGACTTTC	CSVVSGAGANVLTF
TRBJ2-6	13	TRBV5-5	.	many	TGTGCCAGCCTACTCTCTGGGGCCAACGTCCTGACTTTC	CASLLSGANVLTF
TRBJ1-3	17	TRBV29-1	.	many	TGCAGCGTTGTAGTTTCGGGACTTCCGAGCTCTGGAAACACCATATATTTT	CSVVVSGLPSSGNTIYF
TRBJ1-5	15	TRBV6-1	.	many	TGTGCCAGCAGTCCTCAAGGACGGAGCAATCAGCCCCAGCATTTT	CASSPQGRSNQPQHF
TRBJ2-2	14	TRBV7-2	.	.	TGTGCCAGCAGGGAAACAGGGAACACCGGGGAGCTGTTTTTT	CASRETGNTGELFF
TRBJ1-1	15	TRBV7-2	.	many	TGTGCCAGCAGCCCAGTCTGGACAGAAAACACTGAAGCTTTCTTT	CASSPVWTENTEAFF
TRBJ2-7	12	TRBV6-5	.	few	TGTGCCAGCAGTTCTCAGACCTACGAGCAGTACTTC	CASSSQTYEQYF
TRBJ2-3	14	TRBV7-2	.	few	TGTGCCAGCAGCCCTGAGGGGGACGCAGATACGCAGTATTTT	CASSPEGDADTQYF
TRBJ1-3	15	TRBV7-3	.	.	TGTGCCAGCAGCGCTGAAGGTGGCCGTGGAAACACCATATATTTT	CASSAEGGRGNTIYF
TRBJ2-7	13	TRBV6-2/TRBV6-3	.	many	TGTGCCAGCAGTTACGGGACTTTCTACGAGCAGTACTTC	CASSYGTFYEQYF
TRBJ2-3	16	TRBV6-1	TRBD2	few	TGTGCCAGCAGTGCCTCGAGACTAGCGGGGGCAGATACGCAGTATTTT	CASSASRLAGADTQYF
TRBJ2-6	17	TRBV7-2	TRBD2	many	TGTGCCAGCAGCTTAGTTAGCGGGGTTTCTGGGGCCAACGTCCTGACTTTC	CASSLVSGVSGANVLTF
TRBJ1-2	13	TRBV7-9	.	many	TGTGCCAGCAGCCGGGACGCAGGCTATGGCTACACCTTC	CASSRDAGYGYTF
TRBJ2-5	14	TRBV6-5	.	many	TGTGCCAGCAACCCCCTCGGGGTTCAAGAGACCCAGTACTTC	CASNPLGVQETQYF
TRBJ1-2	14	TRBV2	.	.	TGTGCCAGCAGTGAAGCCACAGCTAGATATGGCTACACCTTC	CASSEATARYGYTF
TRBJ2-2	15	TRBV4-3	.	.	TGCGCCAGCAGTCCCACCGGGGTGAACACCGGGGAGCTGTTTTTT	CASSPTGVNTGELFF
TRBJ2-5	14	TRBV4-3	.	.	TGCGCCAGCAGCCAAGAGCCCGGATCAGAGACCCAGTACTTC	CASSQEPGSETQYF
TRBJ2-1	15	TRBV28	.	few	TGTGCCAGCAGTCCCCCGGGAGTATCCTACAATGAGCAGTTCTTC	CASSPPGVSYNEQFF
TRBJ2-5	15	TRBV12-3/TRBV12-4	.	few	TGTGCCAGCAGTTCCCGAAGTCAGGAGCAAGAGACCCAGTACTTC	CASSSRSQEQETQYF
TRBJ1-3	18	TRBV12-3/TRBV12-4	TRBD1	.	TGTGCCAGCAGCCCTGGGACAGGGTGGAACAGGCACGGAAACACCATATATTTT	CASSPGTGWNRHGNTIYF
TRBJ2-1	16	TRBV11-2	TRBD1	.	TGTGCCAGCCGGGACAGCTACTCCAGGTTATACAATGAGCAGTTCTTC	CASRDSYSRLYNEQFF
TRBJ1-2	13	TRBV20-1	.	many	TGCAGTGCTATCCGGCCCGGGCCCTATGGCTACACCTTC	CSAIRPGPYGYTF
TRBJ1-1	14	TRBV6-5	.	.	TGTGCCAGCAGCCGAAGGCCCCTCGGGACTGAAGCTTTCTTT	CASSRRPLGTEAFF
TRBJ2-7	14	TRBV6-2/TRBV6-3	.	many	TGTGCCAGCAGTTATCAAGGGGTCTCCTACGAGCAGTACTTC	CASSYQGVSYEQYF
TRBJ1-1	13	TRBV24-1	.	many	TGTGCCACCAGTGATTTGACAGGCCTTGAAGCTTTCTTT	CATSDLTGLEAFF
TRBJ2-1	14	TRBV24-1	TRBD1	few	TGTGCCACCAGTGACCCGACAGGGTACAATGAGCAGTTCTTC	CATSDPTGYNEQFF
TRBJ2-3	17	TRBV13	TRBD1	.	TGTGCCAGCAGCCCGGGATCGACAGGGGGCCTCACAGATACGCAGTATTTT	CASSPGSTGGLTDTQYF
TRBJ2-3	16	TRBV27	.	.	TGTGCCAGCAGTTTATTCGGCCTCGAGACCACAGATACGCAGTATTTT	CASSLFGLETTDTQYF
TRBJ1-2	13	TRBV6-2/TRBV6-3	.	many	TGTGCCAGCAGTTACAGGTCGAACTATGGCTACACCTTC	CASSYRSNYGYTF
TRBJ2-5	13	TRBV5-4	.	.	TGTGCCAGCAGCTTTAGGGGGGAGAAGACCCAGTACTTC	CASSFRGEKTQYF
TRBJ2-7	14	TRBV20-1	.	many	TGCAGTGCTAGGGGAGTTAGGGGGGCCTACGAGCAGTACTTC	CSARGVRGAYEQYF
TRBJ2-1	16	TRBV25-1	.	few	TGTGCCAGTAACCTTGCCGGGACCCCAGGGGACAATGAGCAGTTCTTC	CASNLAGTPGDNEQFF
TRBJ1-1	14	TRBV18	.	many	TGTGCCAGCTCACGTGTAGGGGAGAACACTGAAGCTTTCTTT	CASSRVGENTEAFF
TRBJ2-1	14	TRBV13	.	many	TGTGCCAGCAGCCGAAGGGTTCCCTACAATGAGCAGTTCTTC	CASSRRVPYNEQFF
TRBJ2-5	15	TRBV9	TRBD2	many	TGTGCCAGCAGCGCCGGGACTAGCCGTGAAGAGACCCAGTACTTC	CASSAGTSREETQYF
TRBJ2-3	16	TRBV12-3/TRBV12-4	TRBD2	many	TGTGCCAGCACCCCCGGTGGGCTAGCGGCCGGGGATACGCAGTATTTT	CASTPGGLAAGDTQYF